These 14 T cell receptor beta chains were sequenced from one sample in a study of T cell changes during pregnancy in multiple sclerosis. The protocol was immunoSEQ multiplex PCR, while the TCRdb copy is restricted to in-frame clones and leaves out a portion. The table shows under 20,000 clones, with 70% to 90% occurring only once. The specimen was CD8+ T cells from peripheral blood mononuclear cells, collected after pregnancy. The receptor source for this set is a female donor with multiple sclerosis, enrolled in a pregnancy study.

V and J are TRBV7-6 and TRBJ2-7; tentative D call: TRBD2 (6 bases). CDR1 is SGHVS and CDR2 is FNYEAQ in the germline V gene. V dropped 1 base and J dropped 2 bases, with 6 bases sitting between them. The CDR3 covers 13 residues. The CDR3 is CASSLGLAYEQYF. CDR3 in DNA: TGTGCCAGCAGCTTAGGACTAGCCTACGAGCAGTACTTC.

The V and J genes are TRBV11-2 and TRBJ1-2; possible D gene TRBD1, 6 bases. The CDR3 consists of 16 residues. Per germline, CDR1 SGHAT and CDR2 FQNNGV. The V end lost 1 base, the J end lost 5 bases, and 17 bases lay between the germline ends. The CDR3 bases are TGTGCCAGCAGCTTAGTGGGGACACGGGAATTTTATGGCTACACCTTC. Encoded protein: CASSLVGTREFYGYTF.

The chain uses TRBV11-2 and TRBJ2-3; a possible D gene is TRBD1 (5 bases). The CDR3 contains 15 residues. Per the germline V gene, CDR1 is SGHAT and CDR2 is FQNNGV. V dropped 0 bases and J dropped 1 base, with 8 bases sitting between them. CDR3 in DNA: TGTGCCAGCAGCTTAGATTGGGGCGGCACAGATACGCAGTATTTT. It translates to CASSLDWGGTDTQYF.

This clone was detected only once. The rearrangement joins TRBV4-1 to TRBJ2-3, with a tentative D call TRBD2 (6 bases). Germline-derived CDR1 and CDR2 are MGHRA and YSYEKL. This CDR3 region has 11 residues. Trimming removed 3 bases from V and 8 bases from J, with 6 bases in between. The CDR3 loop reads CASSHGGTQYF. In DNA form, the CDR3 reads TGCGCCAGCAGCCACGGGGGTACGCAGTATTTT.

The CDR3: CASSLGSGGSYNEQFF. CDR3 DNA sequence: TGTGCCAGCAGCTTAGGTAGCGGGGGCTCCTACAATGAGCAGTTCTTC. This chain connects TRBV7-8 to TRBJ2-1; 9 bases fit TRBD2. The CDR3 sequence is 16 residues long. V dropped 1 base and J dropped 0; count of bases not matched to a gene: 1. Germline V gene sequence: CDR1 SGHVS, CDR2 FQNEAQ.

The rearrangement uses TRBV6-1 and TRBJ2-3; 7 positions agree with TRBD1. This CDR3 has 15 amino acids. Germline loops: CDR1 MNHNS, CDR2 SASEGT. V lost 1 base, J lost 4 bases, and 5 bases stayed unmatched. CDR3 sequence: CASSEEGGGSDTQYF. CDR3 coding DNA: TGTGCCAGCAGTGAAGAAGGGGGCGGGTCAGATACGCAGTATTTT.

This sequence joins TRBV5-1 and TRBJ2-7; D possibly corresponds to TRBD1 (5 bases). Germline loops: CDR1 SGHRS, CDR2 YFSETQ. The CDR3 consists of 14 residues. Trimming took off 1 base at V and 3 bases at J, with 11 bases between the two ends. CDR3 sequence: CASSLKAGYYEQYF. DNA for the CDR3: TGCGCCAGCAGCTTGAAGGCAGGGTACTACGAGCAGTACTTC.

The V and J genes are TRBV5-1 and TRBJ2-7; TRBD1 is a possible D gene (5 bases). With 4 bases removed from V and 3 bases from J, the gap between germline ends came to 11 bases. The CDR3 length is 13 residues. CDR1 is SGHRS, CDR2 YFSETQ, per germline. The CDR3 is CASSIGHGYEQYF. In nucleotides, the CDR3 is TGCGCCAGCAGCATTGGACACGGCTACGAGCAGTACTTC.

DNA of the CDR3: TGTGCCAGCACCTCCCTTTCAGGACAGGGTAAAAATGGCTACACCTTC. As protein: CASTSLSGQGKNGYTF. This chain connects TRBV27 to TRBJ1-2, with 8 bases aligning to TRBD1. CDR3 length equals 16 residues. Germline V gene sequence: CDR1 MNHEY, CDR2 SMNVEV (reference sequence). V shed 7 bases, J shed 6 bases, and the junction held 16 bases outside the gene matches.

J is TRBJ1-3 and V is TRBV6-5; TRBD1 aligns across 9 bases. The V gene's germline CDR1 is MNHEY and CDR2 SVGAGI. The CDR3 is 15 amino acids. J was trimmed by 8 bases and V by 4 bases; bases with no gene match: 9. CDR3 loop: CASSWEGTGRHTIYF. CDR3 in DNA: TGTGCCAGCAGTTGGGAAGGGACAGGGAGGCACACCATATATTTT.

This chain links TRBV4-3 with TRBJ2-1; 11 positions agree with TRBD2. Trimming at V came to 4 bases and at J to 2 bases, leaving 4 bases not matched to a gene. The CDR3 loop spans 16 amino acids. Germline V lookup: CDR1 LGHNA, CDR2 YSLEER. CDR3 sequence: CASSLTSGGAYNEQFF. DNA for the CDR3: TGCGCCAGCAGCCTTACTAGCGGGGGCGCCTACAATGAGCAGTTCTTC.

V and J are TRBV10-3 and TRBJ2-1; the match to TRBD2 covers 7 bases. The junction had 7 bases not matched to a gene; V was cut back by 5 bases and J by 6 bases. Germline CDR1 is ENHRY and CDR2 is SYGVKD. This CDR3 contains 14 residues. CDR3 protein: CAISNWGGVNEQFF. For the CDR3, the DNA is TGTGCCATCAGTAACTGGGGGGGTGTCAATGAGCAGTTCTTC.

V is TRBV6-6 and J is TRBJ2-3; weak D call: TRBD2 (5 bases). This CDR3 is built from 15 residues. The germline V gene has CDR1 MNHNY and CDR2 SVGAGI (reference sequence). The germline V and J ends were trimmed by 0 bases and 2 bases, with 9 bases remaining between them. This CDR3 reads CASSYSRAVTDTQYF. The CDR3 DNA sequence: TGTGCCAGCAGTTACTCGAGGGCAGTCACAGATACGCAGTATTTT.

The chain combines TRBV4-1 with TRBJ2-3; possibly TRBD2 for D (5 bases). V was clipped by 1 base and J by 4 bases, with 18 bases between them. Germline CDR1 MGHRA, CDR2 YSYEKL. This CDR3 spans 17 amino acids. This CDR3 is CASSQAETSEDSDTQYF. The CDR3 DNA sequence: TGCGCCAGCAGCCAAGCTGAAACTAGTGAAGATTCAGATACGCAGTATTTT.